Listed here is a single TCR beta chain. The target antigen is unknown. The data are from a study of blood T cells in healthy people across ages. Whole-study findings and limits: Conclusively comparing naive with antigen-experienced cells was impossible with unsorted PBMCs. Higher diversity, along with more naive CD4+ cells, distinguished long-lived donors from aged donors.

Per sample, a minimum of 7 million PBMCs were isolated. For the second PCR, which ran for roughly 6 to 12 cycles, a sample-barcoded 5' primer and a J-beta primer mix were used. TCRdb re-analysed the 5' RACE reads in MiXCR, keeping a single row per CDR3 protein. The sample contains approximately 800,000 distinct CDR3 sequences, approximately 24% of which appear only once. These data also formed part of another study, on T cells of mothers and their children.

The sequencing sample was made of blood. This sequence was found in a boy aged 10-17 years in good health.

The CDR3 here is CATRTGGQETQYF. The CDR3 nucleotides are TGTGCCACCCGGACGGGGGGTCAAGAGACCCAGTACTTC. The chain recombines TRBV11-2 with TRBJ2-5, with 7 bases lining up with TRBD2. CDR1 and CDR2 (germline): SGHAT, FQNNGV. The CDR3 runs 13 residues. V dropped 10 bases and J dropped 2; count of bases not matched to a gene: 7.